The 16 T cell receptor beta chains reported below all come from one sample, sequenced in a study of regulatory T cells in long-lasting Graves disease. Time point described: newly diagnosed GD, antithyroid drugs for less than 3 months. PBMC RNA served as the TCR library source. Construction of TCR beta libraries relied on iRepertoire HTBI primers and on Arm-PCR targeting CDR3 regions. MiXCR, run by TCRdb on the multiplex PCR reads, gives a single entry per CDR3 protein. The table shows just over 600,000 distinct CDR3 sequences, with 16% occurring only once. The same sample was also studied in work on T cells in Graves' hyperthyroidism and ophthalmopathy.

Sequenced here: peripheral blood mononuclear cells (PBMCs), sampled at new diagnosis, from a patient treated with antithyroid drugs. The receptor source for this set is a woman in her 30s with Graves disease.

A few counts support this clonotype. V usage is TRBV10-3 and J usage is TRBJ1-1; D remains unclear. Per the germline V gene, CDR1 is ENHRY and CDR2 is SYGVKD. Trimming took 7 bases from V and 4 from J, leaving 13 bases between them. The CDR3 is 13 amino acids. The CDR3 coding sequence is TGTGCCATCAATCCCGTTCACAGCACTGAAGCTTTCTTT. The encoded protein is CAINPVHSTEAFF.

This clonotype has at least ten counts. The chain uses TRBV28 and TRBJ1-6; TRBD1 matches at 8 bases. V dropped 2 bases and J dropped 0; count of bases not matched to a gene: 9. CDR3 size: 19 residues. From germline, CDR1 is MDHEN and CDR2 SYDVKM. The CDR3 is CASSLPGQVDDSYNSPLHF. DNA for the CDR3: TGTGCCAGCAGTTTACCGGGACAGGTAGACGACTCCTATAATTCACCCCTCCACTTT.

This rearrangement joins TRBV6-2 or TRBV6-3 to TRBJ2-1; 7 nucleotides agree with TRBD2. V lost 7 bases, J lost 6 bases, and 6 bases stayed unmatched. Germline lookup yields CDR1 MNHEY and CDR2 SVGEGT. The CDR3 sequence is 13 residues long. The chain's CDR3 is CASKSGDGNEQFF. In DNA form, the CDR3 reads TGTGCCAGCAAAAGCGGGGACGGCAATGAGCAGTTCTTC.

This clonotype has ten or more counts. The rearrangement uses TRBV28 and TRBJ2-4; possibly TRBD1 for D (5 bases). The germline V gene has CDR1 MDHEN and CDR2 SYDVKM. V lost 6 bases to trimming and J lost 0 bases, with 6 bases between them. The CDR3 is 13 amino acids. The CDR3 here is CASRDIAKNIQYF. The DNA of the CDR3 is TGTGCCAGCAGGGACATAGCCAAAAACATTCAGTACTTC.

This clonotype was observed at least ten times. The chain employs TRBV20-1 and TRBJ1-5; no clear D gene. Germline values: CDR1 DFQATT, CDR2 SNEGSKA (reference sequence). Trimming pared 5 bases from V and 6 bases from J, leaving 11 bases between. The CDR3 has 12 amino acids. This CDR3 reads CSALSAGQPQHF. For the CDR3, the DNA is TGCAGTGCTCTTTCCGCGGGTCAGCCCCAGCATTTT.

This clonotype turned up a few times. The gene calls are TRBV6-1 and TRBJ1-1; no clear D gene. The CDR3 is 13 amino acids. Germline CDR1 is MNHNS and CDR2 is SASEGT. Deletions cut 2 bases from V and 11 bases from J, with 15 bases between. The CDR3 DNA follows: TGTGCCAGCAGTGAATTCTTAAACCGTGCTGCTTTCTTT. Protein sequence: CASSEFLNRAAFF.

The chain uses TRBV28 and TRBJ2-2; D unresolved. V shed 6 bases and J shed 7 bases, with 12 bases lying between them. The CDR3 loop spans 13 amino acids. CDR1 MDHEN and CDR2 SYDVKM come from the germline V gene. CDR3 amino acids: CASRSAGGGELFF. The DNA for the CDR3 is TGTGCCAGCAGGTCGGCTGGTGGCGGGGAGCTGTTTTTT.

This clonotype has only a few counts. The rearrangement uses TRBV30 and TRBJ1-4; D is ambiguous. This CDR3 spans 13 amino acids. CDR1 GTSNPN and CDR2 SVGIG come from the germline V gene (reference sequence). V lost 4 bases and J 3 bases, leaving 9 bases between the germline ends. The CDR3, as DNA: TGTGCCTGGACGGCTTTAGCTAATGAAAAACTGTTTTTT. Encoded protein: CAWTALANEKLFF.

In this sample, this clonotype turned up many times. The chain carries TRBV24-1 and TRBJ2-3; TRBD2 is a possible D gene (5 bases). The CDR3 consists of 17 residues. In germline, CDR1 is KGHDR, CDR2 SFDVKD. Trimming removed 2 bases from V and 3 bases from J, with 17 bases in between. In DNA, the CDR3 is TGTGCCACCAGTGATTCGGCGGTCGGGGTGTTTACAGATACGCAGTATTTT. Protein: CATSDSAVGVFTDTQYF.

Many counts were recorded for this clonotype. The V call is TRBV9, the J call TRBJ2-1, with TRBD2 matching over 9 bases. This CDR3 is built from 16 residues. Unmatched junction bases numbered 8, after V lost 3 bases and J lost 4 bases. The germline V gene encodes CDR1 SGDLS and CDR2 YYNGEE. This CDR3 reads CASSGTSGQIYNEQFF. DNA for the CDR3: TGTGCCAGCAGCGGAACTAGCGGGCAGATTTACAATGAGCAGTTCTTC. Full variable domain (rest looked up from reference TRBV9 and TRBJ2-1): DSGVTQTPKHLITATGQRVTLRCSPRSGDLSVYWYQQSLDQGLQFLIQYYNGEERAKGNILERFSAQQFPDLHSELNLSSLELGDSALYFCASSGTSGQIYNEQFFGPGTRLTVL.

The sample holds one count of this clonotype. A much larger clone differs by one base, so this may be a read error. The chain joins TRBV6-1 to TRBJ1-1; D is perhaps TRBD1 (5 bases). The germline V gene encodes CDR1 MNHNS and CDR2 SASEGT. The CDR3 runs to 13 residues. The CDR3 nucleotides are TGTGCCACCAGGGCGCCTCAGAACGCCGAAGCTTCCTTT. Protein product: CATRAPQNAEASF.

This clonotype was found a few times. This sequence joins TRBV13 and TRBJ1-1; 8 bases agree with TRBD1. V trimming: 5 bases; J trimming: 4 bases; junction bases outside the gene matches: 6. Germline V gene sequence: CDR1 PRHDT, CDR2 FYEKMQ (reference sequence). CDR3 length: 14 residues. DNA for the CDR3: TGTGCCAGCAGCACAGGGGGGGAGTCCACTGAAGCTTTCTTT. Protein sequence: CASSTGGESTEAFF.

Here the CDR3 reads CASKGASGYQKETQYF. DNA for the CDR3: TGTGCCAGCAAAGGGGCTAGCGGGTACCAGAAAGAGACCCAGTACTTC. The chain recombines TRBV28 with TRBJ2-5; TRBD2 aligns across 8 bases. V lost 7 bases to trimming and J lost 3 bases; unmatched junction nucleotides: 13. Germline V gene sequence: CDR1 MDHEN, CDR2 SYDVKM. This CDR3 is 16 amino acids long.

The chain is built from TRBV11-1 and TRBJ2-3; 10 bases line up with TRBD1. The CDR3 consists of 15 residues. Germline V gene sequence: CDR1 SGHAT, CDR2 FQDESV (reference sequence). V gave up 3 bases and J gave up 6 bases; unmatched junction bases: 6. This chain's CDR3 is CASSLGQGKEDTQYF. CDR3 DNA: TGTGCCAGCAGCTTGGGACAGGGGAAGGAGGATACGCAGTATTTT.

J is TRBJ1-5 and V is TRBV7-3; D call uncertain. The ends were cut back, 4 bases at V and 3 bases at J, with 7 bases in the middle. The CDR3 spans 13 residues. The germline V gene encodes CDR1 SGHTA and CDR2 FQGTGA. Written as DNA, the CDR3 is TGTGCCAGCAGCTCGGCTCACAATCAGCCCCAGCATTTT. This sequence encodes CASSSAHNQPQHF.

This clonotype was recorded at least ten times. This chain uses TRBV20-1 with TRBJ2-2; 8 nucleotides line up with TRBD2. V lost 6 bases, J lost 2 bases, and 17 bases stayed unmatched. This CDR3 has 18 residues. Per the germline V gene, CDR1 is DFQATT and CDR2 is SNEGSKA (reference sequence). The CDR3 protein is CSASNRVPTSANTGELFF. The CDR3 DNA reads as TGCAGTGCCTCGAACAGGGTTCCGACTAGCGCCAACACCGGGGAGCTGTTTTTT.